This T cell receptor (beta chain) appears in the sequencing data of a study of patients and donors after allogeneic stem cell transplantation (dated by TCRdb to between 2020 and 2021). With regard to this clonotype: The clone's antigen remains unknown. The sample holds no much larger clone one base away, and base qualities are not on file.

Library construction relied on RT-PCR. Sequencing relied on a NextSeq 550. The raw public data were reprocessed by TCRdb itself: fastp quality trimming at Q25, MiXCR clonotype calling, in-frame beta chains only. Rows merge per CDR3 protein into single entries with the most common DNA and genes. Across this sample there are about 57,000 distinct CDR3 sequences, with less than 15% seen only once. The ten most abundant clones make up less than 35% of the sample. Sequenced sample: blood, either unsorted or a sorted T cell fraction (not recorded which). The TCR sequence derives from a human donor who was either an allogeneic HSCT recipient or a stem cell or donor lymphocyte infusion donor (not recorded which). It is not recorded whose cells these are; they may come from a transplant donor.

CDR3 reads: CASSDRVETQYF. The nucleotides are TGTGCCAGCAGTGACAGGGTGGAGACCCAGTACTTC. The chain links TRBV6-5 with TRBJ2-5; TRBD1 aligns with 7 central bases. The CDR3 covers 12 residues, taking in both the cysteine and the phenylalanine. Solely the CDR3 DNA is kept, with 36 bases framed from the first base. The V end gives up 5 bases and the J end 5 bases, leaving 2 bases in the junction not matched to a gene. In the germline V gene, CDR1 corresponds to MNHEY and CDR2 to SVGAGI.